This entry is about one T cell receptor (beta chain). Its antigen remains undetermined. No base-level quality is on record; no much larger clone is a single base apart. The sample originates from a study of T cells in Graves' hyperthyroidism and ophthalmopathy (dated by TCRdb to between 2017 and 2020). Regarding the complete study: TCR V-J signatures able to tell the groups apart were searched for in a discovery cohort of approximately 95 patients, of whom over 40 had Graves' ophthalmopathy and around 58 had stable Graves' hyperthyroidism. Prospective prediction of ophthalmopathy was tested in an independent validation cohort of approximately 19 hyperthyroidism patients and 15 to 17 patients who later progressed to ophthalmopathy. For training and testing, the 80 to 100 patients in the discovery cohort were randomly divided in a 7:3 ratio. The study also compared thyroid tissue and blood T-cell repertoires from several Graves' hyperthyroidism patients. Following sampling, methimazole starting at 30 mg daily was given to hyperthyroidism patients, and high-dose intravenous methylprednisolone was given to ophthalmopathy patients. TCR Vbeta CDR3 sequencing of fewer than 150 peripheral blood samples (approximately 44 ophthalmopathy, 75 hyperthyroidism and roughly 17 progressor patients) is reported in the paper.

The study excluded patients with uncontrolled infections, other autoimmune diseases, pregnancy or lactation. Diagnoses relied on clinical symptoms, serum thyroxine and TRAb, thyroid ultrasound and orbital computed tomography. Trizol reagent was used to extract total RNA, and RNA quality was then checked on an Agilent 2100 Bioanalyzer. Amplification of TCR beta CDR3 regions was carried out from RNA transcripts. A first-round RT-PCR of the TCR CDR3 used the HTBI primer set with the Qiagen OneStep RT-PCR kit. The libraries were constructed in a second round of multiplex PCR and then size-selected and purified. Paired-end sequencing of the libraries was performed with 100 bp reads on an Illumina HiSeq2000. Per the authors' processing: SOAPnuke was used to process the raw data, removing reads that contained adapters or uncalled bases, had a mean Phred below 15, or lacked an exact match to the constant primer or identifier. COPE v1.2.5 was used to merge high-quality paired reads, and clonotypes were defined as unique nucleotide sequences. Clonotypes were aligned to IMGT TRBV, TRBD and TRBJ reference segments using MiTCR v1.1. The analysis was restricted to V-J combinations with a frequency above 0.0001, which together covered 99% to 99.2% of the repertoires. A TCS score was defined as the ratio of F50 (clonal expansion) to E x V (chaos), with BLOSUM62-based TCRdist applied between CDR3 peptides within each V-J. Welch's t-statistics and random forest reduced 500 to 650 V-J features to roughly 13, which were used in a naive Bayes classifier (R e1071). The Morisita-Horn index was used to measure how similar the thyroid and blood repertoires were. TCRdb took the public reads, trimmed them with fastp at Q25, ran MiXCR for clone calling and kept in-frame beta chains. Rows with a matching CDR3 protein are joined into one entry that keeps the most common DNA and genes. TCRdb, not the original authors, processed these V and J calls. This sample lists 500,000 to 600,000 distinct CDR3 sequences; about 46% were detected once. The top ten clones comprise about two fifths of the sample.

V is pruned by 5 bases and J by 5 bases, leaving 5 bases of the junction without a gene match. The CDR3, from cysteine to phenylalanine, totals 15 residues. Only the CDR3 region is kept as DNA, spanning 45 bases read in frame from base 1. CDR1 and CDR2 are drawn from the germline V gene: ENHRY, SYGVKD. On the study overall, not on this receptor specifically: Most expanded thyroid clonotypes (frequency above 0.001) were also detected in blood, a finding suggesting that blood repertoires may reflect thyroid immune responses. No statistical method was used to set the sample size in advance, and investigators knew the group allocation. In validation, the model predicted progression to ophthalmopathy with over 65% sensitivity and approximately 78% specificity, a median of roughly seven months before onset. A 13 V-J signature model separated ophthalmopathy from stable hyperthyroidism, with around 90% sensitivity and about 81% specificity in cross-validation and 80%/75% in testing.

The sequence links TRBV10-3 to TRBJ1-4; 10 middle bases align to TRBD1. The clonotype comes from an adult woman with Graves' disease, either hyperthyroidism or ophthalmopathy (not recorded which). Material: peripheral blood or thyroid tissue (not recorded which). The base sequence is TGTGCCATCAGTTATGACAGGGGGCCCAATGAAAAACTGTTTTTT. Translation gives CAISYDRGPNEKLFF.